In its sample, the clone carrying this TCR beta chain was seen a few times. Its target is unknown. Per germline, CDR1 SGDLS and CDR2 YYNGEE. Unmatched junction bases numbered 10, after V lost 0 bases and J lost 5 bases. The CDR3 spans 17 residues. This specimen comes from a study of regulatory T cells in long-lasting Graves disease. Investigators prepared the TCR beta libraries by applying iRepertoire HTBI primers and Arm-PCR of CDR3 regions. TCRdb itself ran the multiplex PCR reads through MiXCR, one entry per CDR3 protein. The sample yields fewer than 550,000 distinct CDR3 sequences, 20% to 25% seen once. Findings of the study overall: Graves' patients with persistent disease showed TCR diversity lower than patients newly diagnosed. When disease was persistent, TRBV28, TRBJ1-2 and TRBJ2-5 were the favored segments.

As to time point: persistent/refractory GD, antithyroid drugs over 5 years with positive TRAb. The TCR library was made from RNA extracted from PBMCs. Graves' disease diagnosis followed American Thyroid Association guidelines. This specimen consisted of peripheral blood mononuclear cells (PBMCs), obtained when the disease was refractory, from a patient treated with antithyroid drugs. This chain uses TRBV9 with TRBJ2-2; TRBD2 agrees at 7 bases. The sequence derives from a female donor with Graves disease. The CDR3 bases are TGTGCCAGCAGCGTAGAAACGGGGGGACTTGGGACCGGGGAGCTGTTTTTT. Its translation: CASSVETGGLGTGELFF.